This passage covers 25 T cell receptor beta chains from one sample sequenced in a study of response to subunit inactivated influenza vaccine. Via MiXCR, TCRdb re-called the RT-PCR reads, giving one row per CDR3 protein. The sample contains roughly 700,000 distinct CDR3 sequences, approximately 15% of which appear only once. The specimen comprised PBMCs from blood, sampled around 14 days before vaccination. The source is a man in his forties or fifties who received an inactivated influenza vaccine.

This clonotype has a count of ten or more. The chain is built from TRBV5-1 and TRBJ2-3, with 8 bases fitting TRBD2. The CDR3 runs 19 residues. Per the germline V gene, CDR1 is SGHRS and CDR2 is YFSETQ. The J segment lost 1 base and the V segment lost 0 bases, leaving 13 bases of the junction unmatched. This CDR3 reads CASSLGPGTGTRRTDTQYF. CDR3 bases: TGCGCCAGCAGCTTGGGGCCTGGGACCGGGACTAGGCGCACAGATACGCAGTATTTT.

The chain uses TRBV15 and TRBJ2-1; 14 bases agree with TRBD2. V lost 8 bases to trimming and J lost 7 bases; unmatched junction nucleotides: 10. The CDR3 runs to 16 residues. CDR1 and CDR2 (germline): LNHNV, YYDKDF (reference sequence). The CDR3 DNA is TGTGCCACCGGCTCCAGACTAGCGGGAGGGCTGAATGAGCAGTTCTTC. Its protein product is CATGSRLAGGLNEQFF. Supplemented by reference TRBV15 and TRBJ2-1, the full variable domain reads DAMVIQNPRYQVTQFGKPVTLSCSQTLNHNVMYWYQQKSSQAPKLLFHYYDKDFNNEADTPDNFQSRRPNTSFCFLDIRSPGLGDTAMYLCATGSRLAGGLNEQFFGPGTRLTVL.

The chain couples TRBV7-2 to TRBJ1-1; tentative D call: TRBD1 (6 bases). V shed 8 bases and J shed 9 bases, with 22 bases lying between them. CDR1 is SGHTA and CDR2 is FQGNSA in the germline V gene. CDR3 length: 14 amino acids. The CDR3 bases are TGTGCCAGCCAAAATTCGATGCAGGGGAACAAAGCTTTCTTT. Translation: CASQNSMQGNKAFF.

The V gene is TRBV24-1, the J gene TRBJ2-7, with a weak D call TRBD1 (5 bases). The CDR3 covers 14 residues. Per the germline V gene, CDR1 is KGHDR and CDR2 is SFDVKD. The V and J ends lost 3 bases and 5 bases respectively, with 13 bases between them. The CDR3 region is CATSDGQGGDEQYF. The CDR3 region has the DNA TGTGCCACCAGTGATGGGCAGGGTGGGGACGAGCAGTACTTC.

This clonotype showed up just a few times. The chain links TRBV4-3 to TRBJ2-1; 15 bases align to TRBD2. The germline CDR1 and CDR2 sequences are LGHNA and YSLEER. Trimming took 0 bases from V and 14 from J; bases not matched to a gene: 14. This CDR3 region has 18 residues. CDR3 coding DNA: TGCGCCAGCAGCCAAGATACGGGAGCGGGACTAGCGGGAGGAGGGGAGTTCTTC. It translates to CASSQDTGAGLAGGGEFF.

This clonotype has only a few counts. The gene calls are TRBV18 and TRBJ1-5, with 7 bases aligning to TRBD1. The CDR3 is made up of 15 amino acids. V gave up 4 bases and J gave up 2 bases; unmatched junction bases: 5. Germline lookup yields CDR1 KGHSH and CDR2 LQKENI. The CDR3 loop is CASSLAGTGNQPQHF. In DNA form, the CDR3 reads TGTGCCAGCTCACTCGCCGGGACAGGCAATCAGCCCCAGCATTTT.

This chain connects TRBV7-2 to TRBJ2-2; D perhaps matches TRBD2 (5 bases). In germline, CDR1 is SGHTA, CDR2 FQGNSA. Between the trimmed V and J ends, which lost 6 bases and 0 bases, there was a span of 11 bases. This CDR3 comprises 15 residues. CDR3 nucleotide sequence: TGTGCCAGCAGGTGGGGAGCGGCGAACACCGGGGAGCTGTTTTTT. It translates to CASRWGAANTGELFF.

This clonotype was detected only a few times. The CDR3: CASSVRVGTEAFF. Written as DNA, the CDR3 is TGTGCCAGCAGTGTAAGGGTGGGCACTGAAGCTTTCTTT. This chain uses TRBV6-1 with TRBJ1-1; D unclear. The germline gives CDR1 MNHNS, CDR2 SASEGT. Trimming left V 4 bases short and J 4 bases short, with 10 bases between. The CDR3 extends over 13 amino acids.

This clonotype was seen at least ten times. The rearrangement uses TRBV7-2 and TRBJ2-1; D remains unclear. V was shortened by 2 bases and J by 9 bases, with 8 bases between the two germline ends. This CDR3 spans 12 amino acids. The V gene's germline CDR1 is SGHTA and CDR2 FQGNSA. For the CDR3, the DNA is TGTGCCAGCAGCTTAAGCAAGCGTGAGCAGTTCTTC. This translates into CASSLSKREQFF.

This clonotype was seen at least ten times. The chain uses TRBV20-1 and TRBJ2-1; 7 bases agree with TRBD1. There are 13 residues in the CDR3. With 4 bases clipped from V and 5 bases from J, the junction kept 5 bases outside the gene matches. Germline V lookup: CDR1 DFQATT, CDR2 SNEGSKA (reference sequence). CDR3 in DNA: TGCAGTGCTAACCCGGGACAGCACAATGAGCAGTTCTTC. It yields the protein CSANPGQHNEQFF.

V is TRBV20-1 and J is TRBJ2-3; TRBD2 is a possible D gene (5 bases). Per the germline V gene, CDR1 is DFQATT and CDR2 is SNEGSKA (reference sequence). V lost 1 base and J lost 1, with 18 bases in between. The CDR3 consists of 17 residues. The CDR3 sequence is CSARVLQRTGGTDTQYF. Written as DNA, the CDR3 is TGCAGTGCTAGAGTCCTCCAAAGGACCGGGGGCACAGATACGCAGTATTTT.

This clonotype was observed at least ten times. The V and J genes are TRBV10-3 and TRBJ1-2; 12 nucleotides line up with TRBD1. Germline values: CDR1 ENHRY, CDR2 SYGVKD. With 6 bases clipped from V and 7 bases from J, the junction kept 3 bases outside the gene matches. CDR3 size: 13 residues. Here the CDR3 reads CAISRDRGPGYTF. CDR3 coding DNA: TGTGCCATCAGCAGGGACAGGGGGCCTGGCTACACCTTC.

This clonotype has ten or more counts. The chain uses TRBV7-2 and TRBJ2-1, with 7 bases aligning to TRBD2. The V gene end was trimmed by 2 bases and the J gene end by 4 bases; junction bases not matched to a gene: 5. Germline assignment: CDR1 SGHTA and CDR2 FQGNSA. The CDR3 consists of 15 residues. The CDR3 loop is CASSLISGAYNEQFF. For the CDR3, the DNA is TGTGCCAGCAGCTTAATAAGCGGGGCTTACAATGAGCAGTTCTTC.

This clonotype appeared many times. This chain connects TRBV7-8 to TRBJ1-5, with 7 bases matching TRBD1. V shed 5 bases, J shed 0 bases, and the junction held 7 bases outside the gene matches. The CDR3 has 16 residues. CDR1 is SGHVS and CDR2 is FQNEAQ in the germline V gene. The CDR3 region is CASSPGTAYSNQPQHF. CDR3 DNA sequence: TGTGCCAGCAGCCCAGGGACAGCTTATAGCAATCAGCCCCAGCATTTT.

The chain carries TRBV27 and TRBJ2-7, with 9 bases identical to TRBD1. With 3 bases clipped from V and 4 bases from J, the junction kept 4 bases outside the gene matches. The CDR3 runs to 14 residues. Germline V gene data show CDR1 as MNHEY and CDR2 as SMNVEV (reference sequence). CDR3 protein: CASSFTGGRYEQYF. CDR3 in DNA: TGTGCCAGCAGTTTTACAGGGGGCCGATACGAGCAGTACTTC.

The rearrangement links TRBV5-1 to TRBJ2-5; 11 bases fit TRBD1. Germline V gene sequence: CDR1 SGHRS, CDR2 YFSETQ. The CDR3 runs to 16 residues. V shed 4 bases and J 7 bases; nucleotides not matched to a gene: 12. DNA of the CDR3: TGCGCCAGCAGCCGAACAGGGACAGGGGGGACTGGGACCCAGTACTTC. Its protein product is CASSRTGTGGTGTQYF.

The CDR3 region is CASSWDRGRLTGELFF. The DNA of the CDR3 is TGCGCCAGCAGCTGGGACAGGGGGCGACTTACCGGGGAGCTGTTTTTT. The chain joins TRBV5-1 to TRBJ2-2; 12 bases align to TRBD1. The CDR3 runs 16 residues. Trimming cost V 3 bases and J 5 bases; bases outside gene matches: 5. CDR1 is SGHRS and CDR2 is YFSETQ in the germline V gene.

This clonotype was seen only a few times. The chain carries TRBV15 and TRBJ1-6, with D hard to call. Trimming removed 2 bases at V and 6 bases at J, with 11 bases between. CDR3 length: 15 residues. CDR1 and CDR2 from the germline V gene are LNHNV and YYDKDF (reference sequence). CDR3 sequence: CATSRSGRINSPLHF. The CDR3 DNA is TGTGCCACCAGCAGATCCGGACGGATTAATTCACCCCTCCACTTT.

This clonotype was recorded at least ten times. The chain carries TRBV7-9 and TRBJ2-5; tentatively, D is TRBD2 (7 bases). Trimming stripped 0 bases from V and 5 bases from J, with 10 bases between. The CDR3 consists of 14 residues. Germline values: CDR1 SEHNR, CDR2 FQNEAQ (reference sequence). The CDR3 DNA reads as TGTGCCAGCAGCTTAGCGGGGGGGCTCGAGACCCAGTACTTC. It encodes CASSLAGGLETQYF.

V and J are TRBV28 and TRBJ2-3; weak D call: TRBD2 (6 bases). Trimming took 4 bases from V and 2 from J, leaving 22 bases between them. The germline V gene has CDR1 MDHEN and CDR2 SYDVKM. The CDR3 loop spans 18 amino acids. CDR3 sequence reads: CASSSPAGGWENTDTQYF. CDR3 in DNA: TGTGCCAGCAGTTCCCCGGCCGGGGGTTGGGAGAACACAGATACGCAGTATTTT.

This clonotype turned up a few times. The J gene is TRBJ2-7, the V gene TRBV5-6; D might be TRBD2 (6 bases). The germline V gene has CDR1 SGHDT and CDR2 YYEEEE. Between the trimmed V and J ends, which lost 0 bases and 7 bases, there was a span of 11 bases. This CDR3 comprises 13 residues. In DNA, the CDR3 is TGTGCCAGCAGCTTGGTTTCTAGCGATGAGCAGTACTTC. Translated: CASSLVSSDEQYF.

This clonotype was detected many times. This sequence joins TRBV7-7 and TRBJ2-1, with 7 bases aligning to TRBD1. Trimming removed 3 bases from V and 1 base from J; junction bases left unmatched: 6. The CDR3 loop spans 16 amino acids. CDR1 and CDR2 (germline): SSHAT, FNYEAQ (reference sequence). The CDR3 sequence is CASSLATGVSYNEQFF. The CDR3 DNA sequence: TGTGCCAGCAGCTTGGCCACAGGGGTATCCTACAATGAGCAGTTCTTC.

The chain joins TRBV7-9 to TRBJ2-5; the match to TRBD1 covers 8 bases. V lost 5 bases, J lost 5 bases, and 10 bases stayed unmatched. The V gene's germline CDR1 is SEHNR and CDR2 FQNEAQ (reference sequence). This CDR3 has 15 residues. The CDR3 loop reads CASSMDRAPVETQYF. The DNA of the CDR3 is TGTGCCAGCAGCATGGACAGGGCCCCCGTGGAGACCCAGTACTTC. Full variable domain (outside the CDR3, taken from reference TRBV7-9 and TRBJ2-5): DTGVSQNPRHKITKRGQNVTFRCDPISEHNRLYWYRQTLGQGPEFLTYFQNEAQLEKSRLLSDRFSAERPKGSFSTLEIQRTEQGDSAMYLCASSMDRAPVETQYFGPGTRLLVL.

This clonotype was recorded at least ten times. An end of the junction differs from the germline gene, which may be a read error. J is TRBJ1-3 and V is TRBV2; TRBD1 agrees at 8 bases. The CDR3 extends over 16 amino acids. Germline V gene sequence: CDR1 SNHLY, CDR2 FYNNEI. The CDR3, as DNA: TGTGCCAGCAGCGAAGGACAGGGAAACTCTGGAAACACCATATATTTT. It encodes CASSEGQGNSGNTIYF.

This clonotype was found many times. The rearrangement links TRBV7-2 to TRBJ2-1; the D gene is possibly TRBD2 (5 bases). The CDR3 sequence is 16 residues long. Germline V CDR1 and CDR2: SGHTA, FQGNSA. V was pared by 0 bases and J by 15 bases, with 24 bases between. The chain's CDR3 is CASSLAPYPGRIQLFF. The CDR3 bases are TGTGCCAGCAGCTTAGCGCCTTATCCGGGGAGAATACAGTTGTTCTTC.